This T cell receptor (beta chain) was found in a study of response to subunit inactivated influenza vaccine. Overall study results and limits: Each seasonal influenza vaccination recruits few new T cells, the authors suggested.

A single record per CDR3 protein comes from TCRdb applying MiXCR to the RT-PCR reads. This sample has about 570,000 distinct CDR3 sequences; about 12% occur once, and the top ten carry 10% to 13%. The CDR3 contains 17 residues. V was pared by 0 bases and J by 1 base, with 16 bases between. CDR1 is LGHNA and CDR2 is YSLEER in the germline V gene. This clonotype has just a few counts. Its antigen remains unknown. Here the sequenced sample was PBMCs from blood, taken on the day of vaccination. The sequence was obtained from a man between 50 and 59 years old who received an inactivated influenza vaccine. This chain connects TRBV4-3 to TRBJ2-7; D unresolved. The CDR3 sequence: CASSQDRVGEKSYEQYF. CDR3 DNA: TGCGCCAGCAGCCAAGACCGGGTCGGTGAAAAATCCTACGAGCAGTACTTC.